What follows are 32 T cell receptor beta chains derived from one specimen sequenced in a study of T cell changes during pregnancy in multiple sclerosis (dated by TCRdb to about 2019). Libraries were prepared through the immunoSEQ multiplex PCR assay. TCRdb re-hosts the immuneACCESS table, in-frame sequences only. Its copies lack some clones; in the studies checked, an unresolved V gene accounts for under half of them, and the cause for the rest is not known. Counted in this sample were under 6,000 clones; roughly 77% of them appeared once. The ten largest clones add up to approximately 15% of the sample. Sequenced here: CD8+ T cells from peripheral blood mononuclear cells, sampled in the second trimester of pregnancy. Source of these receptors: a female donor in good health, enrolled as a control in a pregnancy study.

Comment on this clone: One junction end does not reproduce the germline sequence, and a read error may be involved. This chain connects TRBV6-1 to TRBJ2-7; 9 bases match TRBD2. This CDR3 has 15 residues. Looked up from germline, CDR1 is MNHNS and CDR2 is SASEGT. For the CDR3, the DNA is TGTGCCAGCAACCTAATAGCGGGGGACTCCTACGGGCAGTACTTC. The encoded protein is CASNLIAGDSYGQYF.

This clone was seen only once. V is TRBV6-5 and J is TRBJ2-7; D call uncertain. The CDR3 consists of 13 residues. CDR1 MNHEY and CDR2 SVGAGI come from the germline V gene. Trimming shortened V by 4 bases and J by 3 bases, and 10 bases separated the two germline ends. CDR3 sequence (DNA): TGTGCCAGCAGTTTCACAGTGAACTACGAGCAGTACTTC. It codes for CASSFTVNYEQYF.

In nucleotides, the CDR3 is TGTGCCAGCTCCTACCTCGGGGCAGGGGGGAGGAACACTGAAGCTTTCTTT. Translated, it gives CASSYLGAGGRNTEAFF. The chain recombines TRBV2 with TRBJ1-1; TRBD1 matches 7 bases. Per germline, CDR1 SNHLY and CDR2 FYNNEI. V shed 8 bases and J 1 base; nucleotides not matched to a gene: 16. This CDR3 spans 17 amino acids. The whole variable domain, remainder taken from reference TRBV2 and TRBJ1-1, is EPEVTQTPSHQVTQMGQEVILRCVPISNHLYFYWYRQILGQKVEFLVSFYNNEISEKSEIFDDQFSVERPDGSNFTLKIRSTKLEDSAMYFCASSYLGAGGRNTEAFFGQGTRLTVV.

This clone came up once. The rearrangement uses TRBV9 and TRBJ2-7, with 11 bases aligning to TRBD2. Trimming at V came to 2 bases and at J to 6 bases, leaving 1 base not matched to a gene. Germline V gives CDR1 SGDLS, CDR2 YYNGEE. CDR3 size: 13 residues. The CDR3 here is CASSVTSGGEQYF. CDR3 bases: TGTGCCAGCAGCGTTACTAGCGGGGGCGAGCAGTACTTC.

The chain recombines TRBV6-4 with TRBJ2-3; 10 bases match TRBD2. J lost 1 base, V lost 0 bases, and 1 base had no gene match. The CDR3 has 16 amino acids. Per germline, CDR1 MRHNA and CDR2 SNTAGT. The CDR3 region is CASSDSGTSGTDTQYF. The CDR3 DNA is TGTGCCAGCAGTGACTCGGGGACTAGCGGCACAGATACGCAGTATTTT.

The chain links TRBV4-1 to TRBJ2-7; weak D call: TRBD1 (6 bases). V was clipped by 1 base and J by 3 bases, with 19 bases between them. The CDR3 totals 17 residues. Germline values: CDR1 MGHRA, CDR2 YSYEKL. The CDR3 DNA is TGCGCCAGCAGCCAAGTTGTTAACCCCACGGACAGCTACGAGCAGTACTTC. Protein product: CASSQVVNPTDSYEQYF.

This chain connects TRBV6-1 to TRBJ2-7, with TRBD2 matching 9 bases. Germline CDR1 reads MNHNS; CDR2 reads SASEGT. The V segment lost 4 bases and the J segment 1 base; nucleotides outside the gene matches: 5. The CDR3 totals 15 residues. DNA for the CDR3: TGTGCCAGCAGTGCCCGACTAGCGGAGTCCTACGAGCAGTACTTC. Translating gives CASSARLAESYEQYF.

V gene TRBV7-2 combines with J gene TRBJ2-7; a weak D match, TRBD1 (5 bases). Trimming took off 5 bases at V and 6 bases at J, with 14 bases between the two ends. The CDR3 is made up of 13 amino acids. Germline V lookup: CDR1 SGHTA, CDR2 FQGNSA. CDR3 in amino acids: CASSDLGVFEQYF. The DNA of the CDR3 is TGTGCCAGCAGCGACCTAGGGGTATTCGAGCAGTACTTC.

This chain connects TRBV27 to TRBJ1-1; perhaps TRBD1 as D (5 bases). In germline, CDR1 is MNHEY, CDR2 SMNVEV (reference sequence). CDR3 length: 14 amino acids. Between the trimmed V and J ends, which lost 5 bases and 3 bases, there was a span of 13 bases. The CDR3 loop is CASSVWGGYTEAFF. The CDR3 DNA is TGTGCCAGCAGTGTGTGGGGGGGATACACTGAAGCTTTCTTT.

The chain carries TRBV9 and TRBJ2-1; D unclear. V lost 2 bases and J 9 bases, leaving 9 bases between the germline ends. This CDR3 comprises 12 residues. Germline loops: CDR1 SGDLS, CDR2 YYNGEE. The CDR3 reads CASSVSSGEQFF. The DNA of the CDR3 is TGTGCCAGCAGCGTCTCTAGTGGTGAGCAGTTCTTC.

V gene TRBV7-2 combines with J gene TRBJ1-6; D gene unclear. The length of the CDR3 is 14 residues. Per germline, CDR1 SGHTA and CDR2 FQGNSA. V shed 4 bases and J shed 7 bases, with 11 bases lying between them. In nucleotides, the CDR3 is TGTGCCAGCAGCTCCCCTGAGGCAAATTCACCCCTCCACTTT. It specifies CASSSPEANSPLHF.

Written as DNA, the CDR3 is TGCAGCGTGAGGGACAGGGATGGGGGTGAGCAGTTCTTC. This translates into CSVRDRDGGEQFF. The rearrangement links TRBV29-1 to TRBJ2-1; 9 nucleotides line up with TRBD1. Germline lookup yields CDR1 SQVTM and CDR2 ANQGSEA. This CDR3 is 13 amino acids long. V lost 6 bases and J lost 9; bases outside the gene matches: 9.

This rearrangement joins TRBV5-4 to TRBJ1-4; TRBD1 might be the D (5 bases). Trimming pared 2 bases from V and 0 bases from J, leaving 5 bases between. The CDR3 sequence is 14 residues long. From germline, CDR1 is SGHNT and CDR2 YYREEE (reference sequence). CDR3 residues: CASSLGATNEKLFF. The CDR3, as DNA: TGTGCCAGCAGCTTAGGGGCAACTAATGAAAAACTGTTTTTT. The full variable domain, rest sourced from reference TRBV5-4 and TRBJ1-4, is ETGVTQSPTHLIKTRGQQVTLRCSSQSGHNTVSWYQQALGQGPQFIFQYYREEENGRGNFPPRFSGLQFPNYSSELNVNALELDDSALYLCASSLGATNEKLFFGSGTQLSVL.

The rearrangement joins TRBV6-4 to TRBJ2-3; TRBD2 matches 11 bases. J gave up 5 bases and V 4 bases, and 14 bases lay outside the gene matches. The CDR3 consists of 18 residues. From germline, CDR1 is MRHNA and CDR2 SNTAGT. CDR3 amino acids: CASSVPQQLAGEEDTQYF. The CDR3 bases are TGTGCCAGCAGTGTTCCCCAACAACTAGCGGGAGAAGAAGATACGCAGTATTTT.

This clone is a singleton in its sample. The J gene is TRBJ2-3, the V gene TRBV27; a weak D match, TRBD2 (5 bases). This CDR3 spans 15 amino acids. The germline CDR1 and CDR2 sequences are MNHEY and SMNVEV (reference sequence). V shed 4 bases and J shed 4 bases, with 15 bases lying between them. CDR3 sequence (DNA): TGTGCCAGCAGTTCGGACTCTCTAGGCGCAGATACGCAGTATTTT. Translated: CASSSDSLGADTQYF.

The chain uses TRBV6-4 and TRBJ2-3; 14 bases are a match to TRBD2. V lost 0 bases and J lost 6; bases outside the gene matches: 2. Germline loops: CDR1 MRHNA, CDR2 SNTAGT. The CDR3 runs 16 residues. CDR3 in amino acids: CASSDSGTSGSDTQYF. CDR3 coding DNA: TGTGCCAGCAGTGACTCGGGGACTAGCGGGAGTGATACGCAGTATTTT.

This clone is medium-sized by share. This chain joins TRBV14 and TRBJ1-4, with 9 positions matching TRBD1. The junction had 8 bases not matched to a gene; V was cut back by 2 bases and J by 1 base. Germline V CDR1 and CDR2: SGHDN, FVKESK. The CDR3 totals 18 residues. The CDR3 spells CASSQRTGEGGTNEKLFF. CDR3 DNA: TGTGCCAGCAGCCAAAGGACAGGGGAGGGAGGAACTAATGAAAAACTGTTTTTT.

This chain uses TRBV27 with TRBJ2-7; 9 bases match TRBD1. This CDR3 is built from 14 residues. Germline trimming cut 6 bases from V and 2 bases from J; bases unmatched to any gene: 5. Germline V lookup: CDR1 MNHEY, CDR2 SMNVEV (reference sequence). The CDR3 protein is CASSSGQGPYEQYF. CDR3 nucleotides: TGTGCCAGCAGCTCGGGACAGGGCCCCTACGAGCAGTACTTC.

V gene TRBV9 combines with J gene TRBJ1-5; 8 nucleotides agree with TRBD1. After removal of 4 bases from V and 4 bases from J, the junction contained 7 bases not matched to a gene. CDR3 size: 15 residues. The germline V gene has CDR1 SGDLS and CDR2 YYNGEE. CDR3: CASSPTGGLNQPQHF. CDR3 nucleotides: TGTGCCAGCAGCCCTACAGGGGGTTTGAATCAGCCCCAGCATTTT.

This clone appeared once. The chain employs TRBV6-6 and TRBJ2-5; TRBD2 is a possible D gene (6 bases). Trimming shortened V by 6 bases and J by 9 bases, and 14 bases separated the two germline ends. The length of the CDR3 is 12 residues. CDR1 is MNHNY and CDR2 is SVGAGI in the germline V gene (reference sequence). The CDR3 region has the DNA TGTGCCAGCAGACCCCTACTAGCCCCCCAGTACTTC. This sequence encodes CASRPLLAPQYF.

J is TRBJ2-7 and V is TRBV10-3, with 9 bases that match TRBD1. The ends lost 10 bases at V and 6 bases at J; junction bases unmatched: 4. Germline loops: CDR1 ENHRY, CDR2 SYGVKD. The CDR3 is 11 amino acids. CDR3 loop: CASGTGSEQYF. The CDR3 region has the DNA TGTGCCAGCGGGACAGGGAGCGAGCAGTACTTC.

This clone was observed a few times. The chain has TRBV7-9 and TRBJ1-1; 9 nucleotides align to TRBD1. The CDR3 runs 15 residues. V was clipped by 5 bases and J by 4 bases; unmatched bases: 8. Germline V lookup: CDR1 SEHNR, CDR2 FQNEAQ (reference sequence). The CDR3: CASSDRDRVVTEAFF. For the CDR3, the DNA is TGTGCCAGCAGCGACCGGGACAGGGTCGTCACTGAAGCTTTCTTT.

CDR3 nucleotides: TGTGCCAGCAGTTTATCGGAGGGAATGGGCTCCTACGAGCAGTACTTC. It encodes CASSLSEGMGSYEQYF. The chain has TRBV27 and TRBJ2-7, with D possibly TRBD2 on 6 matching bases. Germline values: CDR1 MNHEY, CDR2 SMNVEV (reference sequence). Trimming pared 0 bases from V and 0 bases from J, leaving 12 bases between. CDR3 length equals 16 residues.

The rearrangement uses TRBV6-5 and TRBJ1-1, with 8 bases fitting TRBD1. CDR1 is MNHEY and CDR2 is SVGAGI in the germline V gene. The CDR3 loop spans 14 amino acids. Trimming removed 3 bases from V and 1 base from J; junction bases left unmatched: 1. CDR3 nucleotides: TGTGCCAGCAGTTATGGGACAGGGAACACTGAAGCTTTCTTT. This encodes CASSYGTGNTEAFF.

This chain connects TRBV28 to TRBJ2-2, with TRBD2 matching 7 bases. The germline CDR1 and CDR2 sequences are MDHEN and SYDVKM. The CDR3 contains 14 residues. Trimming cost V 5 bases and J 7 bases; bases outside gene matches: 7. In DNA form, the CDR3 reads TGTGCCAGCAGTCAACTAGCGTTGGGCGGGGAGCTGTTTTTT. Its protein is CASSQLALGGELFF.

CDR3: CASSSRGPEAFF. The CDR3 nucleotides are TGTGCCAGCAGCAGCAGGGGTCCGGAGGCTTTCTTT. The rearrangement joins TRBV11-2 to TRBJ1-1, with D maybe TRBD1 (6 bases). V dropped 5 bases and J dropped 11 bases, with 15 bases sitting between them. CDR1 is SGHAT, CDR2 FQNNGV, per germline. The length of the CDR3 is 12 residues.

This chain links TRBV27 with TRBJ2-7; TRBD1 matches at 7 bases. J lost 2 bases, V lost 6 bases, and 7 bases had no gene match. CDR1 and CDR2 (germline): MNHEY, SMNVEV (reference sequence). This CDR3 has 14 residues. CDR3: CASRSGTAPYEQYF. In nucleotides, the CDR3 is TGTGCCAGCAGATCCGGGACAGCTCCCTACGAGCAGTACTTC.

The CDR3, as DNA: TGTGCCACCAGCAGAGGTTCAGGATCCTACGAGCAGTACTTC. This encodes CATSRGSGSYEQYF. The V and J genes are TRBV15 and TRBJ2-7; D unresolved. V was trimmed by 1 base and J by 1 base, leaving 8 bases between them. Germline lookup yields CDR1 LNHNV and CDR2 YYDKDF (reference sequence). There are 14 residues in the CDR3.

The chain uses TRBV28 and TRBJ1-6; D remains ambiguous. Germline V gives CDR1 MDHEN, CDR2 SYDVKM. Trimming took off 3 bases at V and 9 bases at J, with 3 bases between the two ends. The CDR3 contains 11 residues. CDR3: CASSFSSPLHF. The DNA of the CDR3 is TGTGCCAGCAGTTTCAGTTCACCCCTCCACTTT.

This clone was recorded a few times. The chain is built from TRBV5-6 and TRBJ2-7; weak D call: TRBD1 (5 bases). The germline gives CDR1 SGHDT, CDR2 YYEEEE. The CDR3 sequence is 17 residues long. The V and J ends lost 1 base and 1 base respectively, with 18 bases between them. This CDR3 is CASSLRQGSDGSYEQYF. CDR3 bases: TGTGCCAGCAGCTTGCGTCAGGGCTCGGATGGGTCCTACGAGCAGTACTTC.

The chain combines TRBV5-5 with TRBJ1-2; 10 nucleotides align to TRBD1. With 4 bases clipped from V and 7 bases from J, the junction kept 13 bases outside the gene matches. The CDR3 is 16 amino acids. In germline, CDR1 is SGHKS, CDR2 YYEKEE (reference sequence). CDR3 DNA sequence: TGTGCCAGCAGCCCGGGACAGGGGACGGGGCTAAGTGGCTACACCTTC. Encoded protein: CASSPGQGTGLSGYTF.

The gene calls are TRBV4-2 and TRBJ2-7, with a tentative D call TRBD1 (6 bases). Germline V gene data show CDR1 as LGHNA and CDR2 as YNFKEQ. Between the trimmed V and J ends, which lost 0 bases and 2 bases, there was a span of 11 bases. This CDR3 region has 15 residues. The CDR3 protein is CASSQEVGAAYEQYF. In nucleotides, the CDR3 is TGTGCCAGCAGCCAAGAGGTGGGGGCAGCCTACGAGCAGTACTTC.